The clone carrying this TCR beta chain has only one observation. Its antigen is currently unknown. The sample is drawn from a study of T cells after yellow fever vaccination. Study results and limitations: Most primary-vaccination clones recurred post-booster (just under 98% CD4, around 90% CD8). Researchers cautioned that FACS-sorted repertoires could harbor abundant clonotypes contaminating from the bulk population. By day 5 rather than day 15, the secondary response had peaked, though it was weaker.

CDR3 length: 15 residues. V shed 6 bases, J shed 1 base, and the junction held 5 bases outside the gene matches. CDR1 and CDR2 from the germline V gene are MNHNS and SASEGT. Template-switching 5'RACE yielded the TCR cDNA; a universal primer site and UMIs were added in the process. MiXCR, run by TCRdb on the 5' RACE reads, gives a single entry per CDR3 protein. The repertoire consists of 620,000 or so distinct CDR3 sequences, with around 12% occurring once and the leading ten covering approximately 15%. The chain employs TRBV6-1 and TRBJ2-2; the match to TRBD1 covers 7 bases. This receptor was identified in a man aged 30 to 45 who received the YFV17D yellow fever vaccine. Sequences were derived from PBMCs, sampled on the day of the yellow fever booster vaccination. The CDR3 sequence is CASRDRRRNTGELFF. The CDR3 nucleotides are TGTGCCAGCAGGGACAGGAGGAGGAACACCGGGGAGCTGTTTTTT.